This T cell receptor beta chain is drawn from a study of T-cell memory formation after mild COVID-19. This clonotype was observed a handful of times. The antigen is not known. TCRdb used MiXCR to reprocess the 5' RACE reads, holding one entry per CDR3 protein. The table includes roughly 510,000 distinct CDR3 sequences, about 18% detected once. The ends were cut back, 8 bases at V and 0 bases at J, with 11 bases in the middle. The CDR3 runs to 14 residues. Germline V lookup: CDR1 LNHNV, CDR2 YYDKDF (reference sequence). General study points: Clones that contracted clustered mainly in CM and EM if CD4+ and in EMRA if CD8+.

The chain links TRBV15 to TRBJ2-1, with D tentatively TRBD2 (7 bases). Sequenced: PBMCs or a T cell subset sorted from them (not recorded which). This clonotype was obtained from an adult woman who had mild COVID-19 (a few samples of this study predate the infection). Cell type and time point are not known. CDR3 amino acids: CATGGGSSYNEQFF. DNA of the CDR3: TGTGCCACCGGGGGCGGGAGCTCCTACAATGAGCAGTTCTTC.